This T cell receptor beta chain came from a study of T-cell reconstitution after alpha-beta-depleted transplantation in children. V was clipped by 5 bases and J by 6 bases; unmatched bases: 9. This CDR3 contains 15 residues. Per the germline V gene, CDR1 is SNHLY and CDR2 is FYNNEI. This sample's TCRbeta library carried unique molecular identifier barcodes. MiXCR was run by TCRdb on the PCR reads, yielding one entry per CDR3 protein. The table includes some 290,000 distinct CDR3 sequences, about 10% detected once. This clonotype was detected only a few times. V usage is TRBV2 and J usage is TRBJ2-4; 8 nucleotides align to TRBD1. The specimen comprised PBMCs from the stem cell graft donor, sampled from the stem cell graft. This sequence originates from a human donor who donated a stem cell graft to a child with SCID. The CDR3 is CASSPGQGSANIQYF. The CDR3 bases are TGTGCCAGCAGTCCCGGACAGGGTAGTGCAAACATTCAGTACTTC.